This T cell receptor (beta chain) originates from a study of T-cell memory formation after mild COVID-19 (dated by TCRdb to the early 2020s). About the study as a whole: TCR sequence clusters from the two donors were found to be largely donor specific. The cohort was made up of two young adult volunteers, one female and one male, who were previously healthy. T-cell clones expanding and contracting after mild COVID-19 in two donors were tracked by longitudinal TCRalpha and TCRbeta repertoire sequencing. What the research found in general, with its limitations: Only two mild cases were covered by the study, and larger cohorts that include severe cases with pre-infection samples were considered necessary. Balanced CD4/CD8 phenotypes were observed for clones contracting from day 15 to 85, whereas a bias towards CD4+ was observed for a second wave of clones expanding from day 15 to 37. SARS-CoV-2 specificity of the second-wave clones peaking on day 37 was not confirmed. The detection of some responding clones in pre-infection memory suggests that pre-existing cross-reactive memory T cells joined the SARS-CoV-2 response. Contracting CD4+ clones were found mainly in CM and EM memory subsets, while CD8+ clones were enriched in EMRA.

Reading from cysteine to phenylalanine, the CDR3 counts 15 amino acids. Kept here is only the CDR3 DNA, which spans 45 bases and is read in frame from base 1. The germline ends are 14 bases apart after V is trimmed by 3 bases and J by 3 bases. These reads were obtained on an Illumina NovaSeq 6000. cDNA libraries for TCRalpha and TCRbeta were prepared by 5'RACE using constant-segment primers, with sample barcodes and unique molecular identifiers added. Trizol reagent was used to extract RNA from every sample. Libraries were amplified in two PCR steps, with a second sample barcode and Illumina TruSeq adapters added in the second step. The libraries were sequenced on an Illumina NovaSeq using 2 x 150 bp paired-end reads. As for how the authors treated the data: With migec v1.2.7, reads were demultiplexed and then collapsed into UMI-guided consensus sequences. Using mixcr v2.1.11, UMI consensuses were aligned to TRA and TRB V and J templates and then assembled into clonotypes. A clonotype was counted as expanded or contracted only when both edgeR and NoisET called the clonotype significant, with the noise models trained on biological replicates. For edgeR calls, the thresholds were a false discovery rate-adjusted p below 0.01 and a log2 fold-change of 1. PCA with hierarchical clustering of max-normalized trajectories of the 1000 most abundant clonotypes was used as exploratory dynamics analysis. The CD4 or CD8 phenotype of responding clones was assigned using the separately sequenced CD4+ and CD8+ repertoires. TCRdb took the public reads, trimmed them with fastp at Q25, ran MiXCR for clone calling and kept in-frame beta chains. Rows matching on CDR3 protein sequence are summarized as one entry with the most common DNA and genes. The V and J calls were not made by the authors but by TCRdb's processing. The table for this sample lists tens of thousands of distinct CDR3 sequences; about 6% of them were counted only once. The biggest ten clones account for around 0.84% of the sample.

Ficoll-Paque density gradient centrifugation was used to isolate PBMCs. This clonotype was counted between two and nine times. Its antigen has not been determined. The sample holds no much larger clone one base away, and base qualities are not on file. The sequence was collected from an adult who had mild COVID-19 (a few samples of this study predate the infection). The sample titles of this study are shuffled in the database, so cell type and time point are left out. This chain is built from TRBV12-3 or TRBV12-4 and TRBJ1-2, with TRBD1 as a weak D call on 5 bases. Sequencing was carried out using PBMCs or a T cell subset sorted from them (not recorded which). The nucleotides read TGTGCCAGCAGTTTTTCGGGGCTCCCTCACTATGGCTACACCTTC. Translated, this is CASSFSGLPHYGYTF.